This TCR beta chain derives from a study of T cells in Graves' hyperthyroidism and ophthalmopathy. This clonotype was detected many times. Amplified TCR beta CDR3 regions derived from RNA transcripts. TCR CDR3 underwent first-round RT-PCR with the HTBI primer set. One entry per CDR3 protein, called by TCRdb with MiXCR from the multiplex PCR reads. The repertoire holds approximately 250,000 distinct CDR3 sequences, with around 24% as singletons. With 0 bases clipped from V and 0 bases from J, the junction kept 1 base outside the gene matches. This CDR3 has 15 amino acids. CDR1 and CDR2 from the germline V gene are SGDLS and YYNGEE.

The chain combines TRBV9 with TRBJ1-1; 8 bases align to TRBD1. The receptor's source is a woman in her 40s with Graves' ophthalmopathy. Sequencing was carried out using blood. The CDR3 sequence is CASSVGDRLNTEAFF. DNA for the CDR3: TGTGCCAGCAGCGTAGGGGACAGGTTGAACACTGAAGCTTTCTTT.